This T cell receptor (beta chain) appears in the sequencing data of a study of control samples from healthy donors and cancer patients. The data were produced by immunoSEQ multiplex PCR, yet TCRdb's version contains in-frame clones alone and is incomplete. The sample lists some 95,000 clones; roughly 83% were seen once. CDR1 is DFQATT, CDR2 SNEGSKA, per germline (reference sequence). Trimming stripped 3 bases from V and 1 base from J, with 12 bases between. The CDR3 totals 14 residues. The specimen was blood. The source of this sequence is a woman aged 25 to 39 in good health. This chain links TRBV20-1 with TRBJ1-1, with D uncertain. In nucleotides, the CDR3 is TGCAGTGCTAGTCCCCGCCAAAGGAACACTGAAGCTTTCTTT. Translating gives CSASPRQRNTEAFF.